Sequencing of this T cell receptor beta chain was carried out in a study of immune evolution from preneoplasia to lung adenocarcinoma. Clones were read by immunoSEQ multiplex PCR, and TCRdb kept only the in-frame ones, dropping some. This sample has tens of thousands of clones, with 65% to 80% found just once. Trimming took 11 bases from V and 5 from J; bases not matched to a gene: 9. The CDR3 extends over 13 amino acids. From germline, CDR1 is ENHRY and CDR2 SYGVKD. Sequenced sample: FFPE invasive lung adenocarcinoma tissue. The TCR originated in a person in their 60s with lung adenocarcinoma. This rearrangement joins TRBV10-3 to TRBJ1-5; TRBD1 aligns across 7 bases. The DNA of the CDR3 is TGTGCCGCAGGGGGACGGGGGGATCAGCCCCAGCATTTT. It codes for CAAGGRGDQPQHF.